Listed below are T cell receptor beta chains from one sample, sequenced in a study of blood T cell repertoires in COVID-19. Sequencing was performed with immunoSEQ multiplex PCR; in TCRdb, only in-frame clones are kept and a portion is missing. Of 200,000 or so clones in the sample, approximately 84% were seen once. The sample taken for sequencing was peripheral blood. Source of these receptors: a man aged 45-65 years with acute or convalescent COVID-19. The CDR3 runs from the conserved cysteine through the conserved F or W. A D gene is named only where the DNA matches it firmly. The size field is filled for only some rows; it gives once, few, many or a size class.

clone size	D gene	V gene	J gene	CDR3 protein	CDR3 DNA
NA	TRBD1	TRBV9	TRBJ2-7	CASSRGQGAYEQYF	TGTGCCAGCAGCCGAGGACAGGGGGCGTACGAGCAGTACTTC
NA	TRBD1	TRBV3-1/TRBV3-2	TRBJ1-3	CASSRDSSHGNTIYF	TGTGCCAGCAGCCGGGACAGCTCCCACGGAAACACCATATATTTT
few	TRBD1	TRBV6-5	TRBJ1-2	CASRGQGGIAGYTF	TGTGCCAGCAGGGGACAGGGTGGGATTGCTGGCTACACCTTC
few	TRBD1	TRBV7-9	TRBJ1-3	CASSAGTGNRNTIYF	TGTGCCAGCAGCGCCGGGACAGGGAATCGAAACACCATATATTTT
NA	NA	TRBV3-1/TRBV3-2	TRBJ1-1	CASSQAPTQNTEAFF	TGTGCCAGCAGCCAAGCTCCGACACAGAACACTGAAGCTTTCTTT
NA	TRBD1	TRBV6-5	TRBJ1-2	CASRTRTGSNYGYTF	TGTGCCAGCAGAACGAGGACAGGGAGTAACTATGGCTACACCTTC
NA	NA	TRBV7-9	TRBJ2-5	CASSLMEAGETQYF	TGTGCCAGCAGCTTAATGGAGGCGGGTGAGACCCAGTACTTC
NA	NA	TRBV19	TRBJ1-1	CASTPLSVGMNTEAFF	TGTGCCAGTACCCCGTTAAGCGTCGGTATGAACACTGAAGCTTTCTTT
NA	NA	TRBV6-1	TRBJ1-2	CASSEALTVYGYTF	TGTGCCAGCAGTGAAGCGTTGACAGTCTATGGCTACACCTTC
NA	TRBD1	TRBV5-1	TRBJ1-1	CASMGRGQGTTEAFF	TGCGCCAGCATGGGCAGGGGGCAAGGGACGACTGAAGCTTTCTTT
once	NA	TRBV5-4	TRBJ2-7	CASSPDSFSYEQYF	TGTGCCAGCAGCCCGGACAGTTTCTCCTACGAGCAGTACTTC
few	TRBD1	TRBV7-2	TRBJ1-5	CASSSQDRRISSPQHF	TGTGCCAGCAGCTCCCAGGACAGGAGGATCAGTAGCCCCCAGCATTTT
NA	NA	TRBV6-5	TRBJ2-7	CANPPVGADEQYF	TGTGCCAACCCACCCGTGGGGGCGGACGAGCAGTACTTC
NA	NA	TRBV29-1	TRBJ2-7	CSVGTQGGGEQYF	TGCAGCGTTGGGACCCAGGGAGGTGGCGAGCAGTACTTC
NA	TRBD2	TRBV2	TRBJ2-1	CASRANLPRAGGNEQFF	TGTGCCAGCAGAGCAAACCTACCTAGGGCGGGGGGCAATGAGCAGTTCTTC
NA	NA	TRBV2	TRBJ1-1	CASSVAGRTEAFF	TGTGCCAGCAGTGTGGCAGGGCGCACTGAAGCTTTCTTT
NA	NA	TRBV11-2	TRBJ1-4	CASSGHQGTNEKLFF	TGTGCCAGCAGCGGTCATCAGGGAACTAATGAAAAACTGTTTTTT
NA	NA	TRBV2	TRBJ2-2	CASSGFHTISGKGSTGELFF	TGTGCCAGCAGCGGATTCCACACAATTTCAGGGAAGGGGTCGACCGGGGAGCTGTTTTTT
few	TRBD1	TRBV7-9	TRBJ1-1	CASSSGQLNTEAFF	TGTGCCAGCAGCTCGGGACAGCTAAACACTGAAGCTTTCTTT
NA	NA	TRBV6-6	TRBJ1-2	CASSYFNRASYGYTF	TGTGCCAGCAGTTACTTTAACAGGGCGTCCTATGGCTACACCTTC
NA	TRBD1	TRBV29-1	TRBJ2-7	CSVDKGQGTWGSYEQYF	TGCAGCGTTGACAAAGGACAGGGGACGTGGGGCTCCTACGAGCAGTACTTC
few	TRBD1	TRBV19	TRBJ2-1	CASSIRQGIGEQFF	TGTGCCAGTAGTATTAGACAGGGTATAGGTGAGCAGTTCTTC
once	TRBD1	TRBV30	TRBJ1-1	CAWKTGVTEAFF	TGTGCCTGGAAGACAGGGGTCACTGAAGCTTTCTTT
NA	NA	TRBV6-5	TRBJ1-1	CASSYGQANTEAFF	TGTGCCAGCAGTTACGGGCAGGCTAACACTGAAGCTTTCTTT
NA	TRBD1	TRBV23-1	TRBJ1-5	CASGGQGTFPGGQPQHF	TGCGCCAGCGGAGGACAGGGGACTTTCCCGGGGGGTCAGCCCCAGCATTTT
NA	NA	TRBV18	TRBJ2-7	CASSQYKADLGYEQYF	TGTGCCAGCTCACAGTACAAGGCGGACTTAGGCTACGAGCAGTACTTC
NA	TRBD1	TRBV7-2	TRBJ1-2	CASSLVGQGYGYTF	TGTGCCAGCAGCTTAGTCGGACAGGGGTATGGCTACACCTTC
NA	TRBD1	TRBV6-5	TRBJ2-7	CASRPTGKGAEQYF	TGTGCCAGCAGGCCGACAGGGAAAGGGGCCGAGCAGTACTTC
NA	NA	TRBV7-6	TRBJ2-2	CASSLAPGGPLPGELFF	TGTGCCAGCAGCTTGGCCCCCGGGGGGCCCCTCCCCGGGGAGCTGTTTTTT
NA	NA	TRBV11-1	TRBJ1-2	CASSLGSVTPGVGYTF	TGTGCCAGCAGCTTAGGATCAGTGACACCCGGTGTCGGCTACACCTTC
NA	TRBD2	TRBV6-5	TRBJ2-3	CASRGGNTDTQYF	TGTGCCAGCCGCGGGGGGAACACAGATACGCAGTATTTT
NA	NA	TRBV5-4	TRBJ1-4	CASSSAGAANEKLFF	TGTGCCAGCAGCTCCGCGGGGGCAGCTAATGAAAAACTGTTTTTT
once	TRBD1	TRBV30	TRBJ1-3	CAWTDRVSGNTIYF	TGTGCCTGGACTGACAGGGTTTCTGGAAACACCATATATTTT
NA	NA	TRBV14	TRBJ1-1	CASSPSGVKAFF	TGTGCCAGCAGCCCCTCAGGGGTAAAAGCTTTCTTT
NA	TRBD1	TRBV5-1	TRBJ2-2	CASQTGALTGELFF	TGCGCCAGCCAGACAGGGGCCCTCACCGGGGAGCTGTTTTTT